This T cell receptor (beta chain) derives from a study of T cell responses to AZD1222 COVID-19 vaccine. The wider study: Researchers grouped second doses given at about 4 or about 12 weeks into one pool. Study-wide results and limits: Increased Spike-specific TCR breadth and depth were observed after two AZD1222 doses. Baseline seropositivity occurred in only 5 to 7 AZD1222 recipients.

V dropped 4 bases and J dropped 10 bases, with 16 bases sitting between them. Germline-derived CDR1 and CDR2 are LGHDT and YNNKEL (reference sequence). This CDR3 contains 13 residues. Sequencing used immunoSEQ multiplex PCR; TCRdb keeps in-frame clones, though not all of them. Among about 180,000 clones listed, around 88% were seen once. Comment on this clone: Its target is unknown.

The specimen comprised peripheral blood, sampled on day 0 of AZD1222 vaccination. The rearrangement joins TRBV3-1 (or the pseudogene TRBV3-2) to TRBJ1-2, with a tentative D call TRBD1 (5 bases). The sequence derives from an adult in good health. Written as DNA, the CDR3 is TGTGCCAGCAGCCGGGCAAGGGGTCTAGCCTACACCTTC. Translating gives CASSRARGLAYTF.